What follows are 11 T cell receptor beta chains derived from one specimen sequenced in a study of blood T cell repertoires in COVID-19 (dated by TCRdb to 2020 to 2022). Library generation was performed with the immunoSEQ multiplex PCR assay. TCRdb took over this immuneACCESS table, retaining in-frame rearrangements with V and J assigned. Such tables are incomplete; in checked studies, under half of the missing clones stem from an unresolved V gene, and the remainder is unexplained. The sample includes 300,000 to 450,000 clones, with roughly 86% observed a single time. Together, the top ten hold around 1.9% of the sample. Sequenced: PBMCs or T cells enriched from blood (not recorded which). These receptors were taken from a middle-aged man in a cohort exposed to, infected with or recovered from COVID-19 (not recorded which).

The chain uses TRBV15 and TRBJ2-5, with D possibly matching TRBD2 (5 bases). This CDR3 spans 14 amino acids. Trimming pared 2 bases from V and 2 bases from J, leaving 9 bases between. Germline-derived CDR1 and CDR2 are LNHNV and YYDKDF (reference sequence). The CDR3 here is CATSRYGEQETQYF. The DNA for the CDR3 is TGTGCCACCAGCAGATACGGGGAACAAGAGACCCAGTACTTC.

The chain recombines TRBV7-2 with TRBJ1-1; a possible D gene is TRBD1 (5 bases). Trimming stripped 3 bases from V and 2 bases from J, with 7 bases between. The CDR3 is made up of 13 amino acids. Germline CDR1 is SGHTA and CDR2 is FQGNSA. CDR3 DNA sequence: TGTGCCAGCAGCTTCCGGACAAACACTGAAGCTTTCTTT. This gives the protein CASSFRTNTEAFF.

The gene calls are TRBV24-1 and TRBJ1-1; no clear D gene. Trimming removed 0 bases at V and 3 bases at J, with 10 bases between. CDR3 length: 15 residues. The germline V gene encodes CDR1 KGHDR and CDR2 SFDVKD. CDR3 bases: TGTGCCACCAGTGATTTGCAAATCAGGCACACTGAAGCTTTCTTT. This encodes CATSDLQIRHTEAFF.

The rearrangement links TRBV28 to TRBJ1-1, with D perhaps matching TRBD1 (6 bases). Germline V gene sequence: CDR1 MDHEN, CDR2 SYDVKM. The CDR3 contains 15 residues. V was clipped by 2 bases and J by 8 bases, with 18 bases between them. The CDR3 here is CASSLKAGGRSEAFF. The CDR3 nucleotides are TGTGCCAGCAGTTTAAAGGCGGGGGGGCGATCCGAAGCTTTCTTT.

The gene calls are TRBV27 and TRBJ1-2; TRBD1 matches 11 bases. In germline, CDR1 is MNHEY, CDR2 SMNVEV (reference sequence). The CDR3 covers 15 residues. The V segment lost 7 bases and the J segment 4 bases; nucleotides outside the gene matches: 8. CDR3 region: CASNPGQGVGYGYTF. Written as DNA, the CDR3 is TGTGCCAGCAACCCGGGACAGGGGGTTGGCTATGGCTACACCTTC.

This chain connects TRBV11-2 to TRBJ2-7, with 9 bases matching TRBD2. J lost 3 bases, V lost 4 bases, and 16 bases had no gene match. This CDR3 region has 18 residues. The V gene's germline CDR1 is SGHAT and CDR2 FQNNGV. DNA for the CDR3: TGTGCCAGCAGCTCCCCCGGGGGGCGGGAGGGCCAGGTCTACGAGCAGTACTTC. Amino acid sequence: CASSSPGGREGQVYEQYF.

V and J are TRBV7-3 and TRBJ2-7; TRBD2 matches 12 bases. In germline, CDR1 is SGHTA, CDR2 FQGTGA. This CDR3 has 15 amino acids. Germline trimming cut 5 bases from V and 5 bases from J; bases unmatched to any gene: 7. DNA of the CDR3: TGTGCCAGCAGCATTGGACTAGCGGGAATCGACGAGCAGTACTTC. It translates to CASSIGLAGIDEQYF.

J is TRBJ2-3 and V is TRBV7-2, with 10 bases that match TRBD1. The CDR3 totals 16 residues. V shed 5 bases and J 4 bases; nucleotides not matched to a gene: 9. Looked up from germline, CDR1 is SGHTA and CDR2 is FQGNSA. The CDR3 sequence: CASSERQGARSDTQYF. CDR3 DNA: TGTGCCAGCAGCGAAAGACAGGGGGCGAGGTCAGATACGCAGTATTTT.

The CDR3 loop reads CASKSATLGLAQYF. As DNA, the CDR3 is TGTGCCAGCAAGTCCGCGACATTGGGTTTGGCGCAGTATTTT. The V call is TRBV28, the J call TRBJ2-3; no clear D. The CDR3 extends over 14 amino acids. From germline, CDR1 is MDHEN and CDR2 SYDVKM. Trimming removed 7 bases at V and 10 bases at J, with 21 bases between.

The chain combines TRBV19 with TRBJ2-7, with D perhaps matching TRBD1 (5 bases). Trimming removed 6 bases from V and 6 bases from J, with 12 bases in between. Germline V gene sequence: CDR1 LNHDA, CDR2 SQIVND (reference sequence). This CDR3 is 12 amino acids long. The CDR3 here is CASSHGRGEQYF. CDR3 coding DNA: TGTGCCAGTAGCCATGGTAGGGGCGAGCAGTACTTC.

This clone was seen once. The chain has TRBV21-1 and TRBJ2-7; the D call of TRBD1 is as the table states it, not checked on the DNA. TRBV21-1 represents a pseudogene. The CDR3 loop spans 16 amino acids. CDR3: CASSKVAGRTTYEQYF. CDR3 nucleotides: TGTGCCAGCAGCAAAGTTGCAGGGCGTACAACCTACGAGCAGTACTTC.